Shown below are 2 T cell receptor beta chains from a single sample sequenced in a study of blood T cell repertoires in COVID-19 (dated by TCRdb to the early 2020s). Library preparation used the immunoSEQ multiplex PCR assay. The clones in this table, taken by TCRdb from immuneACCESS, are in-frame only. Not every clone is retained; where verified, under half of the shortfall comes from an unresolved V gene, and the cause of the rest is unknown. The sample profile shows fewer than 130,000 clones; roughly 80% of them were found once. 20% to 25% of the sample is in the top ten clones. Sequencing was carried out using peripheral blood. Receptors were obtained from a man aged 65-85 years with active or convalescent COVID-19.

This chain links TRBV5-6 with TRBJ1-5; D is unclear. Per the germline V gene, CDR1 is SGHDT and CDR2 is YYEEEE. This CDR3 is 12 amino acids long. V was trimmed by 3 bases and J by 4 bases, leaving 5 bases between them. The CDR3 DNA follows: TGTGCCAGCAGCTATTCGAATCAGCCCCAGCATTTT. Protein: CASSYSNQPQHF.

This clone has a single count. The chain couples TRBV6-6 to TRBJ1-1; D is perhaps TRBD1 (6 bases). CDR1 and CDR2 from the germline V gene are MNHNY and SVGAGI (reference sequence). Trimming pared 5 bases from V and 0 bases from J, leaving 13 bases between. The CDR3 is 15 amino acids. CDR3 protein: CASSPGRGMNTEAFF. The CDR3 DNA reads as TGTGCCAGCAGTCCTGGGAGGGGGATGAACACTGAAGCTTTCTTT.